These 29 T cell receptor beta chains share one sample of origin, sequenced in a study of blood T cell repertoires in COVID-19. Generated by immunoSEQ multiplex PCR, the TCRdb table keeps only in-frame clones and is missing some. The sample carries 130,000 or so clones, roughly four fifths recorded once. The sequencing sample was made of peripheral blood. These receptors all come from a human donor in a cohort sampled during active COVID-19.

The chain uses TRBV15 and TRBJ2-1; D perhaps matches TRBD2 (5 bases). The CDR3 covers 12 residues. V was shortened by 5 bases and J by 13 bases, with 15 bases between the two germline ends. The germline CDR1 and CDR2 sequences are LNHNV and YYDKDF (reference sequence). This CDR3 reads CATSGLRAQQFF. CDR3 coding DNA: TGTGCCACCAGCGGACTTCGGGCACAACAGTTCTTC.

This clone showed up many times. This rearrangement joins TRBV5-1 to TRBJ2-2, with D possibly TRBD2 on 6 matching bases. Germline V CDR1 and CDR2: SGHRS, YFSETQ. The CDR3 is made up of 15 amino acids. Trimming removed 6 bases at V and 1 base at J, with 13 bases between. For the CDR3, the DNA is TGCGCCAGCACCCGGGGTAGCGGGAACACCGGGGAGCTGTTTTTT. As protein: CASTRGSGNTGELFF.

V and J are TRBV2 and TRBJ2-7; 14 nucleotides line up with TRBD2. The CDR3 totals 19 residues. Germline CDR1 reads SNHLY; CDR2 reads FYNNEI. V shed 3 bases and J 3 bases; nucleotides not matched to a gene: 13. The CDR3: CASSEDWTGLAGEGYEQYF. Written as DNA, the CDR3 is TGTGCCAGCAGTGAGGACTGGACGGGACTAGCGGGAGAAGGCTACGAGCAGTACTTC. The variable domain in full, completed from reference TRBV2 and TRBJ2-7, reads EPEVTQTPSHQVTQMGQEVILRCVPISNHLYFYWYRQILGQKVEFLVSFYNNEISEKSEIFDDQFSVERPDGSNFTLKIRSTKLEDSAMYFCASSEDWTGLAGEGYEQYFGPGTRLTVT.

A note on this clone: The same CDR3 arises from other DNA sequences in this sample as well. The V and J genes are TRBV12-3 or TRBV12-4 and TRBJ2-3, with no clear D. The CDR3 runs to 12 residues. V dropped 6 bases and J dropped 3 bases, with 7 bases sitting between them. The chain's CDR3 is CASRLTTDTQYF. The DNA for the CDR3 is TGTGCCAGCAGGTTGACTACAGATACGCAGTATTTT.

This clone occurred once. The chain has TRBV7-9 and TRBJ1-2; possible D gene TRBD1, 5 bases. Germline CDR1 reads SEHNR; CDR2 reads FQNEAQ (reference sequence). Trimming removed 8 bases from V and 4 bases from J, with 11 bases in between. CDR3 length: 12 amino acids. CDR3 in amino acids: CASGDSSYGYTF. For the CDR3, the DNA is TGTGCCAGCGGGGACTCGTCCTATGGCTACACCTTC.

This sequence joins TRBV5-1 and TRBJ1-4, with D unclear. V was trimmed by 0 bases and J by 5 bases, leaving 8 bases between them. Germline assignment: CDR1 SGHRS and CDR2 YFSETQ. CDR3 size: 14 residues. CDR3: CASSLAQKNEKLFF. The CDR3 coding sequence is TGCGCCAGCAGCTTGGCGCAGAAGAATGAAAAACTGTTTTTT.

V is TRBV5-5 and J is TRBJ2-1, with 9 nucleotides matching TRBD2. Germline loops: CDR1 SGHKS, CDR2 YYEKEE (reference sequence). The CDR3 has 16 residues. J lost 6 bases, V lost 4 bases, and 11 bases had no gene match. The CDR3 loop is CASSPLTGTSPNEQFF. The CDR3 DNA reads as TGTGCCAGCAGCCCTTTAACCGGGACTAGCCCCAATGAGCAGTTCTTC.

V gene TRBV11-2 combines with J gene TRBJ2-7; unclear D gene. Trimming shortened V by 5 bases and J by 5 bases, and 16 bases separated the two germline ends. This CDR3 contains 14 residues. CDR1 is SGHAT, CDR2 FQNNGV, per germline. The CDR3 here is CASSPRLGLDEQYF. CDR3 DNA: TGTGCCAGCAGCCCGAGGCTCGGTTTGGACGAGCAGTACTTC. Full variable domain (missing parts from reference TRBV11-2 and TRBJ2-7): EAGVAQSPRYKIIEKRQSVAFWCNPISGHATLYWYQQILGQGPKLLIQFQNNGVVDDSQLPKDRFSAERLKGVDSTLKIQPAKLEDSAVYLCASSPRLGLDEQYFGPGTRLTVT.

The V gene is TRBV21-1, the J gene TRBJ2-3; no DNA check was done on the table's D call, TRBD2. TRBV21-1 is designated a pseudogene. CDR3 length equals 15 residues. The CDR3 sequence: CASNPLPPRNNTQYF. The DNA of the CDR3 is TGTGCCAGCAACCCGCTGCCCCCTAGAAATAATACGCAGTATTTT.

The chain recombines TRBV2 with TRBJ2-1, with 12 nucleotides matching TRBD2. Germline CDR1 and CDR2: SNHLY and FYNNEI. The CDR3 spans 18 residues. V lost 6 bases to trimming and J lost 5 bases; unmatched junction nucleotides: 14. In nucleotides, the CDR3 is TGTGCCAGCAGGCCCCTTTTTACGTCTAGCGGGAGGGACAATGAGCAGTTCTTC. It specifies CASRPLFTSSGRDNEQFF.

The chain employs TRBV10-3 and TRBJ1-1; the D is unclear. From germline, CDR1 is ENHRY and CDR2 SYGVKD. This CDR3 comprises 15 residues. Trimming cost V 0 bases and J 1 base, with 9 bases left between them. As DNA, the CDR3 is TGTGCCATCAGTGAGTCGGGGAGACAGAACACTGAAGCTTTCTTT. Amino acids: CAISESGRQNTEAFF.

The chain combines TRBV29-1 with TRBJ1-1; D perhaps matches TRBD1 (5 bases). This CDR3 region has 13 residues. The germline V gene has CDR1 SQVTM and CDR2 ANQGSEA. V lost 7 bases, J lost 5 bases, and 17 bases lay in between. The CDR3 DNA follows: TGCAGCGCCTGGGGGGGGAGGAGGACTGAAGCTTTCTTT. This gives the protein CSAWGGRRTEAFF.

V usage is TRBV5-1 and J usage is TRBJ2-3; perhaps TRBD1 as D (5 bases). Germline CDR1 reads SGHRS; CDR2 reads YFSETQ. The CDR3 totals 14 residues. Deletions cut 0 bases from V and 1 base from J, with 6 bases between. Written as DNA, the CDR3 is TGCGCCAGCAGCTTGGAAGGGGGCACAGATACGCAGTATTTT. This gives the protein CASSLEGGTDTQYF.

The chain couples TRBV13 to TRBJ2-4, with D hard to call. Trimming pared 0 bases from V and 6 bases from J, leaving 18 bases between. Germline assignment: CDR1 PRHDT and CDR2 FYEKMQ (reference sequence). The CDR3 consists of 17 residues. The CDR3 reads CASSLGQWASGINIQYF. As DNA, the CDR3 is TGTGCCAGCAGCTTAGGTCAGTGGGCCAGTGGAATAAACATTCAGTACTTC.

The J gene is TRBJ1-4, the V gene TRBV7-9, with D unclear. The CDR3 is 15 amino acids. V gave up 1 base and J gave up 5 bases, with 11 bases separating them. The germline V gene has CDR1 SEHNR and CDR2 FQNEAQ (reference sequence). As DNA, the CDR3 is TGTGCCAGCAGCTTAGGGTCTGTTAGAAATGAAAAACTGTTTTTT. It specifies CASSLGSVRNEKLFF.

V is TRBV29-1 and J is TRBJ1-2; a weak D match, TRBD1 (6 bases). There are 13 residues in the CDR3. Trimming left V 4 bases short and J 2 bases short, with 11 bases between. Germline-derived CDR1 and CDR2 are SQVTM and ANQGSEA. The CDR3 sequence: CSVALRGNYGYTF. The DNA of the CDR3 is TGCAGCGTTGCCCTCAGGGGAAACTATGGCTACACCTTC.

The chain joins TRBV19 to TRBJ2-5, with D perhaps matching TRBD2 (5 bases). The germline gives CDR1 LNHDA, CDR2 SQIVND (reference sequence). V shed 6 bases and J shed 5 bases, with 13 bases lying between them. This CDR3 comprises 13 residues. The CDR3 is CASSGLDVETQYF. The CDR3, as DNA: TGTGCCAGTAGCGGACTGGACGTGGAGACCCAGTACTTC. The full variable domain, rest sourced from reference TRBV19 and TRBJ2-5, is DGGITQSPKYLFRKEGQNVTLSCEQNLNHDAMYWYRQDPGQGLRLIYYSQIVNDFQKGDIAEGYSVSREKKESFPLTVTSAQKNPTAFYLCASSGLDVETQYFGPGTRLLVL.

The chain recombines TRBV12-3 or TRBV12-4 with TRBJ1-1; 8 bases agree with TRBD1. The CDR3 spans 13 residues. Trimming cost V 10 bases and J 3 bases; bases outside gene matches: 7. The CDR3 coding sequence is TGTGCCATACAGGGGGTGGGATACACTGAAGCTTTCTTT. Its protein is CAIQGVGYTEAFF.

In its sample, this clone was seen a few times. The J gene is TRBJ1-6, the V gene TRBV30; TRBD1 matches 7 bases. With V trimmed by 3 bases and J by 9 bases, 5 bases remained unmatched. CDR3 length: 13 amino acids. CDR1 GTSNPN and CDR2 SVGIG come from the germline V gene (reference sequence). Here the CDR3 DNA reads TGTGCCTGGAGGGACAGGAGTACTTCACCCCTCCACTTT. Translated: CAWRDRSTSPLHF. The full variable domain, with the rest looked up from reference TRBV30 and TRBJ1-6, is SQTIHQWPATLVQPVGSPLSLECTVEGTSNPNLYWYRQAAGRGLQLLFYSVGIGQISSEVPQNLSASRPQDRQFILSSKKLLLSDSGFYLCAWRDRSTSPLHFGNGTRLTVT.

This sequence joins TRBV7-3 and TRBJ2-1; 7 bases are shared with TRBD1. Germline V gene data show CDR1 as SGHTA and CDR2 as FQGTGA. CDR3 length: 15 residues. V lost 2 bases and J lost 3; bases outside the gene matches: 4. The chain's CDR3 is CASSLGGQNYNEQFF. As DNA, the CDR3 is TGTGCCAGCAGCTTAGGGGGACAGAACTACAATGAGCAGTTCTTC.

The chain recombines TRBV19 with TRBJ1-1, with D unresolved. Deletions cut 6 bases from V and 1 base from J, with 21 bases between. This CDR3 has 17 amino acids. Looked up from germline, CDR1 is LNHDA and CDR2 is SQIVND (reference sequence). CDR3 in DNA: TGTGCCAGTAGATGGGGAGAGGGAATGGGTGCGAACACTGAAGCTTTCTTT. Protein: CASRWGEGMGANTEAFF.

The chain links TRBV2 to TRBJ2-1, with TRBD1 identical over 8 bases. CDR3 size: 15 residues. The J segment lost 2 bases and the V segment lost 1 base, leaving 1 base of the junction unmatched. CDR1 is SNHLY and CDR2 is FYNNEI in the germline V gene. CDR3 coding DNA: TGTGCCAGCAGTGAAGGGACAGGGCCCTACAATGAGCAGTTCTTC. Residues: CASSEGTGPYNEQFF. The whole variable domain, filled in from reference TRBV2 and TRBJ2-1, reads EPEVTQTPSHQVTQMGQEVILRCVPISNHLYFYWYRQILGQKVEFLVSFYNNEISEKSEIFDDQFSVERPDGSNFTLKIRSTKLEDSAMYFCASSEGTGPYNEQFFGPGTRLTVL.

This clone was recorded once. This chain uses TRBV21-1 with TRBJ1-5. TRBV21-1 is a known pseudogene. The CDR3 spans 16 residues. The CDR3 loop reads CASSKGLGSYIQPQHF. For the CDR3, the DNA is TGTGCCAGCAGCAAAGGCCTAGGCAGCTATATTCAGCCCCAGCATTTT.

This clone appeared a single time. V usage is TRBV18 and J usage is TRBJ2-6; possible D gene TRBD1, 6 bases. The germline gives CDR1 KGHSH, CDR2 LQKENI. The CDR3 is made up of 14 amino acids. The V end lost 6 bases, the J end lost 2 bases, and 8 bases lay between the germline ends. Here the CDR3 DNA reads TGTGCCAGCTCCGACAGGCCTGGGGCCAACGTCCTGACTTTC. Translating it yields CASSDRPGANVLTF.

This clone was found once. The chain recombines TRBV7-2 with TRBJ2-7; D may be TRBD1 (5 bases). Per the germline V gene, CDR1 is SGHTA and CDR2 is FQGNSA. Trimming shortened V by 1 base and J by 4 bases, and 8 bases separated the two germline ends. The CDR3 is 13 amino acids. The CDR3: CASSLDRSYEQYF. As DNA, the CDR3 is TGTGCCAGCAGCTTAGACAGGAGTTACGAGCAGTACTTC. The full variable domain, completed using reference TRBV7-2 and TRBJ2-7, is GAGVSQSPSNKVTEKGKDVELRCDPISGHTALYWYRQSLGQGLEFLIYFQGNSAPDKSGLPSDRFSAERTGGSVSTLTIQRTQQEDSAVYLCASSLDRSYEQYFGPGTRLTVT.

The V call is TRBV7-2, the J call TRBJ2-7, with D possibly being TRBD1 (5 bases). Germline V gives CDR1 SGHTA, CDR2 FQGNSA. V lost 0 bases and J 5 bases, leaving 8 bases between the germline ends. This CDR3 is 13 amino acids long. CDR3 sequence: CASSLAPGHEQYF. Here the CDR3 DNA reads TGTGCCAGCAGCTTAGCGCCAGGGCACGAGCAGTACTTC.

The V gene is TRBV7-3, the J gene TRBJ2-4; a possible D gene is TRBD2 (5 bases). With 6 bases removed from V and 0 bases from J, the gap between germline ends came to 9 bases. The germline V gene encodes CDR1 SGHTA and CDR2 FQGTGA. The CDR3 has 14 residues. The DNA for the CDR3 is TGTGCCAGCAGTACCGAGGGAGCCAAAAACATTCAGTACTTC. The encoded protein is CASSTEGAKNIQYF.

The CDR3 is CASSARPGLADNEQFF. The CDR3, as DNA: TGTGCCAGTAGTGCCAGACCAGGACTAGCGGACAATGAGCAGTTCTTC. The chain joins TRBV19 to TRBJ2-1; 10 bases align to TRBD2. The germline gives CDR1 LNHDA, CDR2 SQIVND (reference sequence). V shed 5 bases, J shed 5 bases, and the junction held 9 bases outside the gene matches. This CDR3 has 16 residues.

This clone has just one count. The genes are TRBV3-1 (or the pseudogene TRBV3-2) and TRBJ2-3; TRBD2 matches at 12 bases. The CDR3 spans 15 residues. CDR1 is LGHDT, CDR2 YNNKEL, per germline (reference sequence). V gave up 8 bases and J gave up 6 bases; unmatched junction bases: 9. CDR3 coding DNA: TGTGCCAGCGGGGCTAGCGGGAGGGCCGGGGATACGCAGTATTTT. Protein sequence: CASGASGRAGDTQYF.